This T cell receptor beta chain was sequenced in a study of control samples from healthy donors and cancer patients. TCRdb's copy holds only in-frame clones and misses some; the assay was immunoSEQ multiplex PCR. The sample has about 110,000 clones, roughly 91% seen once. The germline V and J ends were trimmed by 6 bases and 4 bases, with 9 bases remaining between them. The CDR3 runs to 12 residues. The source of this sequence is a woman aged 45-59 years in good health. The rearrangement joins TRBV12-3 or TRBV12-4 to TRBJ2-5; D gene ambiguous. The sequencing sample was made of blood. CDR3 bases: TGTGCCAGCAGCAAGCTGGGAGAGACCCAGTACTTC. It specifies CASSKLGETQYF.